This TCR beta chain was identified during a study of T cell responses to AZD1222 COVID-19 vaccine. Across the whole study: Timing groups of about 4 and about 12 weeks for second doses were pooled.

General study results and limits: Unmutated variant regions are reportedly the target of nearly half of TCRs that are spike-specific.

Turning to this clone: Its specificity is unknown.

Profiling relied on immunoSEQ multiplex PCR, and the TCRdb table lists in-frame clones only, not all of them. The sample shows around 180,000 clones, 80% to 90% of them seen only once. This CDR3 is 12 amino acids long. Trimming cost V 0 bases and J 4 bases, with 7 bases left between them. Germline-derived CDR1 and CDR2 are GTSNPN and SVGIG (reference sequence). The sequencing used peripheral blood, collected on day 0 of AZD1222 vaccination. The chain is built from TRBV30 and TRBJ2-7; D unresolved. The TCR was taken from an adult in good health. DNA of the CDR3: TGTGCCTGGAGTGTTGTATGGTACGAGCAGTACTTC. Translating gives CAWSVVWYEQYF. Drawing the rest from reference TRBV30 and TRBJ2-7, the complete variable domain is SQTIHQWPATLVQPVGSPLSLECTVEGTSNPNLYWYRQAAGRGLQLLFYSVGIGQISSEVPQNLSASRPQDRQFILSSKKLLLSDSGFYLCAWSVVWYEQYFGPGTRLTVT.